The 12 T cell receptor beta chains below were found in one sample sequenced in a study of T cell repertoires in cytomegalovirus infection. One entry per CDR3 protein, called by TCRdb with MiXCR from the reads. The profile covers under 200,000 distinct CDR3 sequences, with 20% to 25% appearing a single time and around a quarter taken by the ten largest. These TCRs are of unknown antigen specificity. The sample consisted of CD8+ T cells from cultured PBMCs, taken from culture after CMV antigen stimulation. The receptors stem from a human donor in good health (CMV status not recorded). Some clones in this sample may be carry-over from other donors' samples.

This clonotype turned up a few times. V usage is TRBV6-2 or TRBV6-3 and J usage is TRBJ2-1, with D uncertain. CDR3 length: 17 amino acids. Germline lookup yields CDR1 MNHEY and CDR2 SVGEGT. Trimming took 0 bases from V and 10 from J, leaving 22 bases between them. The CDR3 DNA reads TGTGCCAGCAGTTACTCGATTGGCAGCCTTCCGGTCTCCGAGCAGTTCTTC. This gives the protein CASSYSIGSLPVSEQFF.

This clonotype has only one observation. The chain uses TRBV28 and TRBJ1-5, with 9 nucleotides matching TRBD1. Germline V CDR1 and CDR2: MDHEN, SYDVKM. V lost 3 bases, J lost 1 base, and 4 bases stayed unmatched. The CDR3 loop spans 16 amino acids. The CDR3 DNA follows: TGTGCCAGCAGTTTGGGACAGGGAGGGAGCAATCAGCCCCAGCATTTT. Encoded protein: CASSLGQGGSNQPQHF.

The CDR3 here is CATGQGNAANYGYTF. In DNA form, the CDR3 reads TGTGCCACCGGACAGGGTAATGCGGCGAACTATGGCTACACCTTC. The chain links TRBV12-3 or TRBV12-4 to TRBJ1-2; 8 bases map to TRBD1. CDR3 size: 15 residues. V shed 10 bases, J shed 2 bases, and the junction held 12 bases outside the gene matches.

The J gene is TRBJ1-2, the V gene TRBV6-6; no firm D call. CDR1 and CDR2 (germline): MNHNY, SVGAGI (reference sequence). Between the trimmed V and J ends, which lost 10 bases and 2 bases, there was a span of 17 bases. CDR3 length: 14 residues. CDR3 region: CAILSRGGNYGYTF. The CDR3 DNA reads as TGTGCCATCCTAAGTCGCGGAGGAAACTATGGCTACACCTTC.

This chain links TRBV29-1 with TRBJ2-5; TRBD2 agrees at 8 bases. This CDR3 spans 13 amino acids. The V gene's germline CDR1 is SQVTM and CDR2 ANQGSEA. The V segment lost 8 bases and the J segment 5 bases; nucleotides outside the gene matches: 10. CDR3 nucleotides: TGCAGCTCGCGGGGGGCGCAACGGGAGACCCAGTACTTC. Its translation: CSSRGAQRETQYF. The variable domain in full, completed from reference TRBV29-1 and TRBJ2-5, reads SAVISQKPSRDICQRGTSLTIQCQVDSQVTMMFWYRQQPGQSLTLIATANQGSEATYESGFVIDKFPISRPNLTFSTLTVSNMSPEDSSIYLCSSRGAQRETQYFGPGTRLLVL.

This clonotype was recorded a few times. J is TRBJ2-7 and V is TRBV7-2; D gene uncertain. From germline, CDR1 is SGHTA and CDR2 FQGNSA. The CDR3 sequence is 13 residues long. Between the trimmed V and J ends, which lost 4 bases and 3 bases, there was a span of 10 bases. CDR3 sequence (DNA): TGTGCCAGCAGCTCTCCCGCCCTCTACGAGCAGTACTTC. It encodes CASSSPALYEQYF.

The CDR3 DNA is TGTGCCAGCAGCTCAATCAGACAGGGGCTCATGAACACTGAAGCTTTCTTT. It specifies CASSSIRQGLMNTEAFF. This sequence joins TRBV7-9 and TRBJ1-1; the match to TRBD1 covers 8 bases. Germline V gene data show CDR1 as SEHNR and CDR2 as FQNEAQ (reference sequence). V shed 4 bases and J 0 bases; nucleotides not matched to a gene: 10. The CDR3 contains 17 residues.

This clonotype showed up just a few times. The CDR3 here is CASSSLGQVGELFF. The CDR3 DNA reads TGTGCCAGCAGCTCTTTGGGACAGGTCGGGGAGCTGTTTTTT. The chain carries TRBV12-3 or TRBV12-4 and TRBJ2-2; 8 nucleotides agree with TRBD1. CDR3 length: 14 residues. Trimming cost V 6 bases and J 7 bases; bases outside gene matches: 7.

This sequence joins TRBV5-5 and TRBJ2-1, with TRBD2 matching 9 bases. Germline V gene lookup returns CDR1 SGHKS and CDR2 YYEKEE (reference sequence). J gave up 8 bases and V 1 base, and 10 bases lay outside the gene matches. This CDR3 comprises 16 residues. CDR3 sequence: CASSLSVTSGRDEQFF. The CDR3 coding sequence is TGTGCCAGCAGCTTGTCGGTGACTAGCGGAAGAGATGAGCAGTTCTTC.

This clonotype was recorded at least ten times. The genes are TRBV30 and TRBJ2-1; D is unclear. Germline CDR1 reads GTSNPN; CDR2 reads SVGIG (reference sequence). The germline V and J ends were trimmed by 1 base and 9 bases, with 16 bases remaining between them. The CDR3 sequence is 14 residues long. CDR3 DNA: TGTGCCTGGAGTGCGGGCGAAGGCTTCACTGAGCAGTTCTTC. It codes for CAWSAGEGFTEQFF.

This clonotype showed up just a few times. The chain carries TRBV6-2 or TRBV6-3 and TRBJ2-7, with 9 bases fitting TRBD1. Germline CDR1 is MNHEY and CDR2 is SVGEGT. This CDR3 spans 17 amino acids. V lost 0 bases to trimming and J lost 2 bases; unmatched junction nucleotides: 8. The CDR3 coding sequence is TGTGCCAGCAGTTACTCGAGGTCCGGGACAGGGCCCTACGAGCAGTACTTC. This translates into CASSYSRSGTGPYEQYF.

This sequence joins TRBV15 and TRBJ2-3; the D gene is possibly TRBD1 (6 bases). Germline V gene data show CDR1 as LNHNV and CDR2 as YYDKDF (reference sequence). The length of the CDR3 is 16 residues. Between the trimmed V and J ends, which lost 2 bases and 0 bases, there was a span of 12 bases. The chain's CDR3 is CATSRLTGGSTDTQYF. The CDR3 DNA follows: TGTGCCACCAGCAGATTGACAGGTGGGAGCACAGATACGCAGTATTTT.